The T cell receptor (beta chain) under discussion was sequenced for a study of shared clonotypes between healthy human individuals. Data came from immunoSEQ multiplex PCR; TCRdb stores just in-frame clones and leaves some out. Of some 2,000,000 clones listed, over 85% are singletons. Trimming cost V 1 base and J 0 bases, with 9 bases left between them. Germline V lookup: CDR1 MGHDK, CDR2 SYGVNS. CDR3 length equals 15 residues. The chain recombines TRBV25-1 with TRBJ1-1; the D is unclear. The sequence was obtained from a man aged 18 to 30 in good health. Input material: naive CD4+ T cells sorted from blood. The subset is: CD45RA+ positively selected. In DNA, the CDR3 is TGTGCCAGCAGTGAATCCCGACCGATGAACACTGAAGCTTTCTTT. Residues: CASSESRPMNTEAFF.